The clone carrying this TCR beta chain has just a few counts. As yet, its antigen is unknown. V was cut by 8 bases and J by 9 bases, with 14 bases left in between. The V gene's germline CDR1 is SNHLY and CDR2 FYNNEI. The CDR3 length is 11 residues. This sample is part of a study of identical twins. Study results and limitations: For out-of-frame beta sequences, excess twin sharing was weaker.

The authors used template switching to add a universal primer site and gave cDNA unique molecular identifiers. MiXCR was run by TCRdb on the 5' RACE reads, yielding one entry per CDR3 protein. The table lists about 550,000 distinct CDR3 sequences, 20% to 25% of them singletons. These data also featured in a second study, about yellow fever vaccine responses in identical twins. As that report states: Reportedly, twins showed a vaccine T cell response that looked partly convergent and partly personalized.

The sequence came from a woman aged 18-30 years in good health. This chain joins TRBV2 and TRBJ2-7; a weak D match, TRBD2 (5 bases). Material: CD4+ T cells sorted from blood. Written as DNA, the CDR3 is TGTGCCAGCTTCGAGACTACGAGGCAGTACTTC. It is translated as CASFETTRQYF.